Each of the 32 T cell receptor beta chains below was sequenced from the same sample in a study of blood T cell repertoires in COVID-19. Clones were read by immunoSEQ multiplex PCR, and TCRdb kept only the in-frame ones, dropping some. This table holds about 380,000 clones, 89% found once. Sample: peripheral blood. Receptor source: a man aged 35-49 years with acute or convalescent COVID-19.

The rearrangement uses TRBV9 and TRBJ1-1; 9 bases are a match to TRBD1. The CDR3 totals 14 residues. Germline trimming cut 3 bases from V and 7 bases from J; bases unmatched to any gene: 7. Per germline, CDR1 SGDLS and CDR2 YYNGEE. The CDR3 nucleotides are TGTGCCAGCAGCGCGACAGGGGGGTCAGGTGAAGCTTTCTTT. Translating it yields CASSATGGSGEAFF.

This CDR3 is CASSQRIAGENYEQYF. CDR3 in DNA: TGTGCCAGCAGCCAGAGAATAGCGGGAGAGAACTACGAGCAGTACTTC. The chain recombines TRBV4-2 with TRBJ2-7; 9 positions match TRBD2. V was clipped by 3 bases and J by 3 bases; unmatched bases: 9. Germline-derived CDR1 and CDR2 are LGHNA and YNFKEQ. The CDR3 is 16 residues long.

The chain is built from TRBV3-1 (or the pseudogene TRBV3-2) and TRBJ2-1; D may be TRBD2 (7 bases). V gave up 8 bases and J gave up 5 bases, with 19 bases separating them. Germline values: CDR1 LGHDT, CDR2 YNNKEL (reference sequence). CDR3 size: 15 residues. The CDR3 nucleotides are TGTGCCAGCCTTGGTCTGCGCGGGGGCAACAATGAGCAGTTCTTC. It yields the protein CASLGLRGGNNEQFF.

A single count supports this clone. The rearrangement uses TRBV6-2 or TRBV6-3 and TRBJ1-5; 9 positions agree with TRBD1. Germline lookup yields CDR1 MNHEY and CDR2 SVGEGT. Trimming removed 5 bases from V and 5 bases from J; junction bases left unmatched: 10. This CDR3 has 16 residues. CDR3 bases: TGTGCCAGCAGTCGCCGGGACAGGGTTTGGGATCAGCCCCAGCATTTT. Amino acids: CASSRRDRVWDQPQHF.

This clone has a handful of counts. V usage is TRBV29-1 and J usage is TRBJ2-6, with 14 bases lining up with TRBD2. Germline loops: CDR1 SQVTM, CDR2 ANQGSEA. Trimming took 7 bases from V and 2 from J; bases not matched to a gene: 7. This CDR3 region has 17 residues. The CDR3 DNA sequence: TGCAGCGCCCGAGGGACTAGCGGGAGCGCTGGGGCCAACGTCCTGACTTTC. Translating gives CSARGTSGSAGANVLTF.

The chain links TRBV5-1 to TRBJ1-3; D may be TRBD1 (6 bases). The germline CDR1 and CDR2 sequences are SGHRS and YFSETQ. The V gene lost 8 bases and the J gene lost 3 bases, with 18 bases spanning the gap. The CDR3 contains 15 residues. CDR3 in DNA: TGCGCCAGGATCAACTACAGGGCGAGTGGAAACACCATATATTTT. Protein sequence: CARINYRASGNTIYF. The whole variable domain, filled in from reference TRBV5-1 and TRBJ1-3, reads KAGVTQTPRYLIKTRGQQVTLSCSPISGHRSVSWYQQTPGQGLQFLFEYFSETQRNKGNFPGRFSGRQFSNSRSEMNVSTLELGDSALYLCARINYRASGNTIYFGEGSWLTVV.

The gene calls are TRBV11-3 and TRBJ2-7; a weak D match, TRBD1 (6 bases). Trimming cost V 3 bases and J 7 bases, with 16 bases left between them. This CDR3 has 14 residues. Germline lookup yields CDR1 SGHNT and CDR2 YENEEA. CDR3 nucleotide sequence: TGTGCCAGCAGCTTGGCGACAGGACGGAGGGAGCAGTACTTC. Encoded protein: CASSLATGRREQYF.

This chain joins TRBV27 and TRBJ1-1; D remains ambiguous. The V end was cut by 0 bases, the J end by 2 bases, with 10 bases between. The length of the CDR3 is 15 residues. The germline V gene encodes CDR1 MNHEY and CDR2 SMNVEV (reference sequence). The DNA for the CDR3 is TGTGCCAGCAGTTTATCAACAGTCGGTAACACTGAAGCTTTCTTT. It encodes CASSLSTVGNTEAFF.

The count of this clone is one. Other DNA sequences within the sample encode an identical CDR3. This sequence joins TRBV6-5 and TRBJ1-5; 10 nucleotides line up with TRBD1. V gave up 5 bases and J gave up 7 bases; unmatched junction bases: 2. Germline V gene lookup returns CDR1 MNHEY and CDR2 SVGAGI. The length of the CDR3 is 13 residues. The CDR3 bases are TGTGCCAGCAGTCGGACAGGGGGACAGCCCCAGCATTTT. Translating it yields CASSRTGGQPQHF.

The chain's CDR3 is CSVEDGTGGYGYTF. The CDR3 DNA is TGCAGCGTTGAAGATGGGACAGGGGGATATGGCTACACCTTC. The V call is TRBV29-1, the J call TRBJ1-2; TRBD1 agrees at 11 bases. The germline CDR1 and CDR2 sequences are SQVTM and ANQGSEA. There are 14 residues in the CDR3. The junction had 2 bases not matched to a gene; V was cut back by 0 bases and J by 5 bases. Looking up the rest from reference TRBV29-1 and TRBJ1-2 gives the full variable domain: SAVISQKPSRDICQRGTSLTIQCQVDSQVTMMFWYRQQPGQSLTLIATANQGSEATYESGFVIDKFPISRPNLTFSTLTVSNMSPEDSSIYLCSVEDGTGGYGYTFGSGTRLTVV.

The V call is TRBV9, the J call TRBJ2-1; weak D call: TRBD1 (6 bases). V was cut by 3 bases and J by 12 bases, with 22 bases left in between. CDR1 SGDLS and CDR2 YYNGEE come from the germline V gene. The CDR3 sequence is 15 residues long. The CDR3 DNA reads TGTGCCAGCAGCGCGCCAGGGGCATTTACAATGAGGCAGTTCTTC. This gives the protein CASSAPGAFTMRQFF.

The J gene is TRBJ1-2, the V gene TRBV7-8, with TRBD1 identical over 9 bases. There are 14 residues in the CDR3. Germline trimming cut 3 bases from V and 7 bases from J; bases unmatched to any gene: 6. CDR1 and CDR2 (germline): SGHVS, FQNEAQ. The CDR3, as DNA: TGTGCCAGCAGCTTGGCGGGACAGGGTGCTGGCTACACCTTC. Translating it yields CASSLAGQGAGYTF.

The chain recombines TRBV6-5 with TRBJ2-7; 9 bases agree with TRBD2. The J segment lost 4 bases and the V segment lost 6 bases, leaving 10 bases of the junction unmatched. Germline lookup yields CDR1 MNHEY and CDR2 SVGAGI. CDR3 length: 15 amino acids. The CDR3 bases are TGTGCCAGCAGCATGACGCTAGCGGGAACATACGAGCAGTACTTC. Protein product: CASSMTLAGTYEQYF.

The chain links TRBV7-8 to TRBJ1-2; D is undetermined. Trimming stripped 0 bases from V and 7 bases from J, with 9 bases between. The CDR3 length is 13 residues. Germline lookup yields CDR1 SGHVS and CDR2 FQNEAQ. The CDR3 here is CASSLAFTAGYTF. Written as DNA, the CDR3 is TGTGCCAGCAGCTTAGCGTTTACAGCTGGCTACACCTTC.

The genes are TRBV7-6 and TRBJ1-3; D may be TRBD1 (6 bases). This CDR3 region has 17 residues. Germline-derived CDR1 and CDR2 are SGHVS and FNYEAQ. Trimming cost V 0 bases and J 1 base, with 13 bases left between them. The CDR3 loop reads CASSLARWQGSGNTIYF. CDR3 nucleotide sequence: TGTGCCAGCAGCTTAGCCCGGTGGCAGGGGTCTGGAAACACCATATATTTT.

The rearrangement uses TRBV3-1 (or the pseudogene TRBV3-2) and TRBJ2-2; TRBD2 aligns across 16 bases. Germline V lookup: CDR1 LGHDT, CDR2 YNNKEL (reference sequence). Germline trimming cut 4 bases from V and 5 bases from J; bases unmatched to any gene: 7. There are 18 residues in the CDR3. CDR3 sequence (DNA): TGTGCCAGCAGCCGCAAGGGACTAGCGGGGGGGCGGACCGGGGAGCTGTTTTTT. This encodes CASSRKGLAGGRTGELFF.

The V call is TRBV30, the J call TRBJ1-6, with 9 bases that match TRBD1. From germline, CDR1 is GTSNPN and CDR2 SVGIG (reference sequence). This CDR3 comprises 14 residues. V trimming: 4 bases; J trimming: 9 bases; junction bases outside the gene matches: 7. The CDR3 spells CAWTLTGGASPLHF. The CDR3 region has the DNA TGTGCCTGGACCCTGACAGGGGGTGCTTCACCCCTCCACTTT.

The CDR3, as DNA: TGTGCCAGTAGTGATCAGACAGGGGCGCGGACTAATGAAAAACTGTTTTTT. Translated: CASSDQTGARTNEKLFF. This chain links TRBV19 with TRBJ1-4, with TRBD1 matching 8 bases. The CDR3 totals 17 residues. J was trimmed by 2 bases and V by 5 bases; bases with no gene match: 10. The germline CDR1 and CDR2 sequences are LNHDA and SQIVND (reference sequence). Variable domain in full (rest from reference TRBV19 and TRBJ1-4): DGGITQSPKYLFRKEGQNVTLSCEQNLNHDAMYWYRQDPGQGLRLIYYSQIVNDFQKGDIAEGYSVSREKKESFPLTVTSAQKNPTAFYLCASSDQTGARTNEKLFFGSGTQLSVL.

The chain recombines TRBV2 with TRBJ2-7, with TRBD1 as a possible D gene (6 bases). The CDR3 has 13 amino acids. Germline CDR1 SNHLY, CDR2 FYNNEI. Trimming left V 4 bases short and J 2 bases short, with 9 bases between. CDR3 region: CASSGDNTYEQYF. The CDR3 coding sequence is TGTGCCAGCAGTGGGGACAACACCTACGAGCAGTACTTC.

The chain combines TRBV25-1 with TRBJ1-5; D is unresolved. Germline CDR1 reads MGHDK; CDR2 reads SYGVNS. Deletions cut 8 bases from V and 1 base from J, with 12 bases between. This CDR3 has 14 residues. This CDR3 reads CASALPGSNQPQHF. DNA for the CDR3: TGTGCCAGCGCACTCCCGGGAAGCAATCAGCCCCAGCATTTT.

The CDR3 sequence is CSAEQGAGGYTF. CDR3 in DNA: TGCAGCGCGGAACAGGGGGCAGGTGGCTACACCTTC. J is TRBJ1-2 and V is TRBV29-1; TRBD1 aligns across 9 bases. CDR1 is SQVTM, CDR2 ANQGSEA, per germline. This CDR3 is built from 12 residues. Germline trimming cut 7 bases from V and 7 bases from J; bases unmatched to any gene: 7.

The gene calls are TRBV10-3 and TRBJ2-7; tentatively, D is TRBD1 (5 bases). V lost 10 bases and J lost 0, with 16 bases in between. The V gene's germline CDR1 is ENHRY and CDR2 SYGVKD. The CDR3 extends over 14 amino acids. CDR3 sequence: CATLYGQGSYEQYF. The DNA of the CDR3 is TGTGCCACCCTATATGGGCAGGGCTCCTACGAGCAGTACTTC.

The chain uses TRBV11-2 and TRBJ2-7; D gene unclear. V was pared by 5 bases and J by 0 bases, with 14 bases between. This CDR3 has 15 amino acids. Germline values: CDR1 SGHAT, CDR2 FQNNGV. The CDR3: CASSPARGSSYEQYF. CDR3 nucleotides: TGTGCCAGCAGCCCGGCCCGCGGCAGCTCCTACGAGCAGTACTTC.

This rearrangement joins TRBV1 to TRBJ1-2; TRBD1 is the table's D call, not checked against the DNA. TRBV1 is termed a pseudogene. The CDR3 covers 16 residues. The CDR3: CTSSQRRTGFIYGYTF. Written as DNA, the CDR3 is TGCACCAGCAGCCAACGAAGGACAGGGTTTATCTATGGCTACACCTTC.

This clone appeared a single time. The J gene is TRBJ2-1, the V gene TRBV24-1; 7 nucleotides match TRBD1. Per germline, CDR1 KGHDR and CDR2 SFDVKD. There are 15 residues in the CDR3. V shed 2 bases and J 7 bases; nucleotides not matched to a gene: 7. This CDR3 reads CATSDSRQGGNEQFF. Written as DNA, the CDR3 is TGTGCCACCAGTGATTCGCGACAGGGTGGGAATGAGCAGTTCTTC.

This rearrangement joins TRBV7-8 to TRBJ1-4; 7 positions match TRBD1. The CDR3 consists of 16 residues. Per germline, CDR1 SGHVS and CDR2 FQNEAQ. The V and J ends lost 1 base and 0 bases, in that order; junction bases with no gene match: 2. CDR3 loop: CASSLGGTATNEKLFF. CDR3 in DNA: TGTGCCAGCAGCTTAGGAGGGACAGCAACTAATGAAAAACTGTTTTTT.

The chain links TRBV27 to TRBJ2-1; D perhaps matches TRBD2 (7 bases). The CDR3 is 14 amino acids. The germline V and J ends were trimmed by 6 bases and 1 base, with 10 bases remaining between them. Germline V gives CDR1 MNHEY, CDR2 SMNVEV (reference sequence). The CDR3, as DNA: TGTGCCAGCAGGAGGGGGGGGTCCTACAATGAGCAGTTCTTC. This encodes CASRRGGSYNEQFF.

V gene TRBV5-1 combines with J gene TRBJ2-1, with D possibly matching TRBD2 (6 bases). V was trimmed by 7 bases and J by 8 bases, leaving 22 bases between them. The CDR3 length is 15 residues. CDR1 SGHRS and CDR2 YFSETQ come from the germline V gene. The CDR3 here is CASGWRGGPQDEQFF. For the CDR3, the DNA is TGCGCCAGCGGTTGGAGGGGAGGCCCTCAGGATGAGCAGTTCTTC.

The chain links TRBV28 to TRBJ1-1, with a tentative D call TRBD1 (5 bases). Trimming took 4 bases from V and 3 from J, leaving 9 bases between them. The V gene's germline CDR1 is MDHEN and CDR2 SYDVKM. This CDR3 contains 13 residues. CDR3 nucleotide sequence: TGTGCCAGCAGTTCACCAGGGTACACTGAAGCTTTCTTT. This encodes CASSSPGYTEAFF. Drawing the rest from reference TRBV28 and TRBJ1-1, the complete variable domain is DVKVTQSSRYLVKRTGEKVFLECVQDMDHENMFWYRQDPGLGLRLIYFSYDVKMKEKGDIPEGYSVSREKKERFSLILESASTNQTSMYLCASSSPGYTEAFFGQGTRLTVV.

This chain joins TRBV5-1 and TRBJ2-5; weak D call: TRBD2 (6 bases). This CDR3 has 15 amino acids. Trimming cost V 1 base and J 0 bases, with 10 bases left between them. Germline loops: CDR1 SGHRS, CDR2 YFSETQ. CDR3 nucleotide sequence: TGCGCCAGCAGCTTGTCCGCGGGGTACCAAGAGACCCAGTACTTC. Amino acid sequence: CASSLSAGYQETQYF.

The V call is TRBV4-1, the J call TRBJ1-1, with TRBD1 identical over 10 bases. The length of the CDR3 is 14 residues. The V gene's germline CDR1 is MGHRA and CDR2 YSYEKL. V lost 4 bases and J lost 6; bases outside the gene matches: 5. DNA for the CDR3: TGCGCCAGCAGCCCCCTGGACAGGGGGGCTGAAGCTTTCTTT. Residues: CASSPLDRGAEAFF.

The chain is built from TRBV21-1 and TRBJ1-2; the table's D call, TRBD1, was not checked against the DNA. TRBV21-1 is a known pseudogene. The CDR3 loop spans 22 amino acids. The CDR3 coding sequence is TGTGCCAGCAGCACCAAGAGGACAGGACCTGCCGCTACGACGACTTCCCCTTATGGCTACACCTTC. It is translated as CASSTKRTGPAATTTSPYGYTF.